A single sample gave rise to the 10 T cell receptor beta chains below, sequenced in a study of blood T cell repertoires in COVID-19. Profiled with immunoSEQ multiplex PCR; TCRdb holds only in-frame clones, not every one. The sample includes tens of thousands of clones, 70% to 90% of them seen just once. The source material was peripheral blood. Every receptor here comes from a woman in her sixties or seventies with active or convalescent COVID-19.

V usage is TRBV7-2 and J usage is TRBJ1-3; perhaps TRBD1 as D (6 bases). CDR3 length: 14 residues. Trimming took off 5 bases at V and 0 bases at J, with 8 bases between the two ends. In germline, CDR1 is SGHTA, CDR2 FQGNSA. Here the CDR3 DNA reads TGTGCCAGCAGCCCACAGGGCTCTGGAAACACCATATATTTT. Its translation is CASSPQGSGNTIYF.

The chain combines TRBV2 with TRBJ2-5; 10 bases match TRBD2. V lost 6 bases to trimming and J lost 2 bases; unmatched junction nucleotides: 6. The germline V gene has CDR1 SNHLY and CDR2 FYNNEI. The CDR3 extends over 15 amino acids. CDR3 loop: CASSLAGVTQETQYF. For the CDR3, the DNA is TGTGCCAGCAGCCTAGCGGGGGTCACTCAAGAGACCCAGTACTTC.

This clone has just one count. The chain links TRBV10-2 to TRBJ2-1, with D perhaps TRBD1 (6 bases). Germline lookup yields CDR1 WSHSY and CDR2 SAAADI. Deletions cut 8 bases from V and 5 bases from J, with 16 bases between. The CDR3 sequence is 14 residues long. The CDR3 spells CASRRSGDHNEQFF. The CDR3 region has the DNA TGCGCCAGCCGCCGTTCAGGGGACCACAATGAGCAGTTCTTC.

J is TRBJ1-4 and V is TRBV7-9, with TRBD1 matching 7 bases. After removal of 5 bases from V and 7 bases from J, the junction contained 10 bases not matched to a gene. This CDR3 is built from 15 residues. The germline gives CDR1 SEHNR, CDR2 FQNEAQ (reference sequence). This chain's CDR3 is CASSLPGQQSEKLFF. As DNA, the CDR3 is TGTGCCAGCAGCCTTCCGGGACAGCAGAGTGAAAAACTGTTTTTT.

The chain joins TRBV15 to TRBJ2-7; D is possibly TRBD2 (5 bases). The V and J ends lost 1 base and 7 bases respectively, with 11 bases between them. The CDR3 is made up of 13 amino acids. Germline lookup yields CDR1 LNHNV and CDR2 YYDKDF (reference sequence). The DNA of the CDR3 is TGTGCCACCAGCAGAGGCGGCCGGAGGGAGCAGTACTTC. It translates to CATSRGGRREQYF.

This clone has just one count. The J gene is TRBJ2-3, the V gene TRBV19; D unclear. This CDR3 has 12 residues. V lost 4 bases to trimming and J lost 4 bases, with 6 bases between them. The germline gives CDR1 LNHDA, CDR2 SQIVND (reference sequence). CDR3 sequence (DNA): TGTGCCAGTAGTAGTCTCGCAGATACGCAGTATTTT. Residues: CASSSLADTQYF.

The chain carries TRBV6-5 and TRBJ1-1; 7 bases fit TRBD1. This CDR3 contains 15 residues. The trim removed 5 bases at V and 0 bases at J, leaving 6 bases unmatched. The germline V gene has CDR1 MNHEY and CDR2 SVGAGI. CDR3 residues: CASSRSGTVNTEAFF. The CDR3 DNA sequence: TGTGCCAGCAGTCGCTCCGGGACAGTGAACACTGAAGCTTTCTTT.

This clone has only one observation. The chain combines TRBV5-1 with TRBJ1-2, with D possibly being TRBD1 (6 bases). Trimming took off 5 bases at V and 0 bases at J, with 17 bases between the two ends. Germline CDR1 reads SGHRS; CDR2 reads YFSETQ. The CDR3 covers 16 residues. CDR3 coding DNA: TGCGCCAGCAGGGTTGTGGCAGGGGCCGCTAACTATGGCTACACCTTC. It codes for CASRVVAGAANYGYTF. Filled out from reference TRBV5-1 and TRBJ1-2, the complete variable domain reads KAGVTQTPRYLIKTRGQQVTLSCSPISGHRSVSWYQQTPGQGLQFLFEYFSETQRNKGNFPGRFSGRQFSNSRSEMNVSTLELGDSALYLCASRVVAGAANYGYTFGSGTRLTVV.

The CDR3 loop reads CASTPSGGALGELFF. Here the CDR3 DNA reads TGTGCCAGTACCCCTAGCGGGGGGGCACTCGGGGAGCTGTTTTTT. The chain carries TRBV19 and TRBJ2-2; 12 bases agree with TRBD2. The CDR3 loop spans 15 amino acids. In germline, CDR1 is LNHDA, CDR2 SQIVND (reference sequence). The V gene end was trimmed by 7 bases and the J gene end by 7 bases; junction bases not matched to a gene: 7.

The sample holds one count of this clone. This chain uses TRBV5-1 with TRBJ2-3, with 8 bases lining up with TRBD2. In germline, CDR1 is SGHRS, CDR2 YFSETQ. V shed 4 bases and J 2 bases; nucleotides not matched to a gene: 9. The CDR3 sequence is 16 residues long. The CDR3 region has the DNA TGCGCCAGCAGCGGAGAGCGGGGGTTAACCACAGATACGCAGTATTTT. Protein: CASSGERGLTTDTQYF. The variable domain in full, completed from reference TRBV5-1 and TRBJ2-3, reads KAGVTQTPRYLIKTRGQQVTLSCSPISGHRSVSWYQQTPGQGLQFLFEYFSETQRNKGNFPGRFSGRQFSNSRSEMNVSTLELGDSALYLCASSGERGLTTDTQYFGPGTRLTVL.